Shown below are 27 T cell receptor beta chains from a single sample sequenced in a study of blood T cell repertoires in COVID-19. This table comes from immunoSEQ multiplex PCR, and its TCRdb copy is limited to in-frame clones, with some not included. The sample consists of some 280,000 clones, 70% to 90% of them appearing once. Sequencing used peripheral blood. The source of these receptors is a woman aged 50 to 60 with active or convalescent COVID-19.

This clone showed up just once. The chain couples TRBV6-2 or TRBV6-3 to TRBJ1-1, with 8 bases identical to TRBD1. This CDR3 contains 15 residues. The V gene end was trimmed by 5 bases and the J gene end by 4 bases; junction bases not matched to a gene: 9. Germline values: CDR1 MNHEY, CDR2 SVGEGT. CDR3 bases: TGTGCCAGCAGTCTTGGGACAGGATGGGGCACTGAAGCTTTCTTT. The encoded protein is CASSLGTGWGTEAFF.

The V call is TRBV2, the J call TRBJ1-2; D is unclear. The V gene's germline CDR1 is SNHLY and CDR2 FYNNEI. CDR3 length: 14 residues. V lost 3 bases to trimming and J lost 3 bases, with 11 bases between them. Written as DNA, the CDR3 is TGTGCCAGCAGTGATATGTTCGGGGACTATGGCTACACCTTC. This gives the protein CASSDMFGDYGYTF.

The chain combines TRBV29-1 with TRBJ2-1; a possible D gene is TRBD2 (6 bases). Germline V gene sequence: CDR1 SQVTM, CDR2 ANQGSEA. The CDR3 extends over 16 amino acids. The V and J ends lost 4 bases and 4 bases respectively, with 20 bases between them. CDR3 residues: CSVGGFWRDLYNEQFF. The CDR3 region has the DNA TGCAGCGTTGGGGGGTTCTGGCGGGACTTATACAATGAGCAGTTCTTC.

J is TRBJ1-1 and V is TRBV5-4; D is perhaps TRBD1 (6 bases). Trimming pared 4 bases from V and 2 bases from J, leaving 15 bases between. Germline lookup yields CDR1 SGHNT and CDR2 YYREEE (reference sequence). The length of the CDR3 is 15 residues. The CDR3 sequence is CASSPAGAINTEAFF. CDR3 sequence (DNA): TGTGCCAGCAGCCCAGCGGGGGCGATAAACACTGAAGCTTTCTTT.

J is TRBJ2-3 and V is TRBV12-3 or TRBV12-4, with D possibly matching TRBD2 (5 bases). This CDR3 region has 11 residues. With 3 bases removed from V and 9 bases from J, the gap between germline ends came to 7 bases. The CDR3 DNA follows: TGTGCCAGCAGTTTTGGCGGGACGCAGTATTTT. It specifies CASSFGGTQYF.

The V call is TRBV28, the J call TRBJ1-1; D call uncertain. V lost 4 bases, J lost 3 bases, and 15 bases lay in between. The CDR3 is made up of 15 amino acids. In germline, CDR1 is MDHEN, CDR2 SYDVKM. CDR3 loop: CASSSIRVGHTEAFF. The DNA of the CDR3 is TGTGCCAGCAGTTCCATTCGAGTGGGCCACACTGAAGCTTTCTTT.

The chain recombines TRBV5-4 with TRBJ1-1, with unresolved D. CDR3 size: 14 residues. Germline CDR1 is SGHNT and CDR2 is YYREEE (reference sequence). Trimming pared 4 bases from V and 0 bases from J, leaving 10 bases between. Here the CDR3 DNA reads TGTGCCAGCAGCCCCAGTTCCTTGAACACTGAAGCTTTCTTT. Encoded protein: CASSPSSLNTEAFF.

The rearrangement uses TRBV5-1 and TRBJ1-3; TRBD1 is a possible D gene (5 bases). The V gene lost 0 bases and the J gene lost 3 bases, with 10 bases spanning the gap. The germline V gene has CDR1 SGHRS and CDR2 YFSETQ. This CDR3 is 15 amino acids long. In nucleotides, the CDR3 is TGCGCCAGCAGCTTGGAAGCGGGGCTTGGAAACACCATATATTTT. Its protein is CASSLEAGLGNTIYF.

This chain connects TRBV28 to TRBJ2-2, with D perhaps matching TRBD2 (6 bases). This CDR3 comprises 17 residues. Trimming pared 6 bases from V and 2 bases from J, leaving 19 bases between. Germline loops: CDR1 MDHEN, CDR2 SYDVKM. The chain's CDR3 is CASSPLLMGGNTGELFF. In DNA, the CDR3 is TGTGCCAGCAGCCCGCTTTTGATGGGGGGAAACACCGGGGAGCTGTTTTTT.

A single count supports this clone. The chain joins TRBV19 to TRBJ2-7; 7 bases are shared with TRBD2. After removal of 3 bases from V and 5 bases from J, the junction contained 7 bases not matched to a gene. Germline CDR1 LNHDA, CDR2 SQIVND (reference sequence). The CDR3 is 14 amino acids. In DNA form, the CDR3 reads TGTGCCAGTAGTATGCAACTAGCGTCGGACGAGCAGTACTTC. This gives the protein CASSMQLASDEQYF.

DNA for the CDR3: TGTGCCAGCAGTTACTCGGGAGGAGCTCAAGAGACCCAGTACTTC. As protein: CASSYSGGAQETQYF. The chain employs TRBV6-5 and TRBJ2-5, with D possibly being TRBD2 (6 bases). Germline CDR1 and CDR2: MNHEY and SVGAGI. The CDR3 is made up of 15 amino acids. The ends were cut back, 0 bases at V and 2 bases at J, with 10 bases in the middle.

The rearrangement links TRBV19 to TRBJ1-2; perhaps TRBD1 as D (6 bases). Germline assignment: CDR1 LNHDA and CDR2 SQIVND (reference sequence). This CDR3 spans 13 amino acids. Trimming took 6 bases from V and 4 from J, leaving 12 bases between them. This CDR3 reads CASRGTGLYGYTF. In nucleotides, the CDR3 is TGTGCCAGTAGAGGAACAGGGCTCTATGGCTACACCTTC.

This clone occurred once. The gene calls are TRBV28 and TRBJ1-6, with 12 bases identical to TRBD1. The CDR3 is 16 residues long. Germline loops: CDR1 MDHEN, CDR2 SYDVKM. V dropped 5 bases and J dropped 9; count of bases not matched to a gene: 8. CDR3 in amino acids: CASSPAGQGAGSPLHF. CDR3 DNA: TGTGCCAGCAGTCCCGCGGGACAGGGGGCCGGTTCACCCCTCCACTTT.

The J gene is TRBJ2-3, the V gene TRBV3-1 (or the pseudogene TRBV3-2), with 7 bases lining up with TRBD2. V shed 3 bases, J shed 0 bases, and the junction held 3 bases outside the gene matches. Germline CDR1 and CDR2: LGHDT and YNNKEL (reference sequence). The CDR3 contains 15 residues. Here the CDR3 reads CASSQGSGSTDTQYF. The CDR3 DNA follows: TGTGCCAGCAGCCAGGGTAGCGGGAGCACAGATACGCAGTATTTT.

The rearrangement joins TRBV27 to TRBJ1-1; a weak D match, TRBD1 (6 bases). This CDR3 is 14 amino acids long. V lost 3 bases and J 2 bases, leaving 10 bases between the germline ends. Looked up from germline, CDR1 is MNHEY and CDR2 is SMNVEV (reference sequence). Here the CDR3 DNA reads TGTGCCAGCAGTTTGGGACACCGAAACACTGAAGCTTTCTTT. Translating gives CASSLGHRNTEAFF.

V and J are TRBV7-9 and TRBJ2-7, with 7 bases matching TRBD1. CDR3 length equals 15 residues. The V gene's germline CDR1 is SEHNR and CDR2 FQNEAQ (reference sequence). The V segment lost 5 bases and the J segment 3 bases; nucleotides outside the gene matches: 10. CDR3 DNA: TGTGCCAGCAGCAATTCCGGGACAGCTCTCTACGAGCAGTACTTC. Protein product: CASSNSGTALYEQYF.

The rearrangement uses TRBV19 and TRBJ2-3, with a weak D call TRBD2 (6 bases). The CDR3 totals 15 residues. The germline V and J ends were trimmed by 6 bases and 1 base, with 14 bases remaining between them. The germline CDR1 and CDR2 sequences are LNHDA and SQIVND (reference sequence). The CDR3 coding sequence is TGTGCCAGTAGCGCCGGGACTTCCCGCACAGATACGCAGTATTTT. Amino acids: CASSAGTSRTDTQYF.

Only a few counts were recorded for this clone. This chain joins TRBV5-6 and TRBJ2-1; TRBD2 matches 10 bases. Trimming cost V 3 bases and J 7 bases; bases outside gene matches: 13. Germline CDR1 reads SGHDT; CDR2 reads YYEEEE. The CDR3 extends over 17 amino acids. CDR3 coding DNA: TGTGCCAGCAGCTCCCTTCTAGCGGGAGTGGAGTCTAATGAGCAGTTCTTC. Encoded protein: CASSSLLAGVESNEQFF. The full variable domain, in which reference TRBV5-6 and TRBJ2-1 provide the parts outside the CDR3, is DAGVTQSPTHLIKTRGQQVTLRCSPKSGHDTVSWYQQALGQGPQFIFQYYEEEERQRGNFPDRFSGHQFPNYSSELNVNALLLGDSALYLCASSSLLAGVESNEQFFGPGTRLTVL.

This rearrangement joins TRBV19 to TRBJ1-1; tentative D call: TRBD1 (5 bases). The CDR3 totals 15 residues. Germline-derived CDR1 and CDR2 are LNHDA and SQIVND (reference sequence). Trimming cost V 3 bases and J 3 bases, with 14 bases left between them. The CDR3 DNA reads as TGTGCCAGTAGTATTCGGTTAGGGGTCGACACTGAAGCTTTCTTT. Protein product: CASSIRLGVDTEAFF. The full variable domain, its missing parts supplied by reference TRBV19 and TRBJ1-1, is DGGITQSPKYLFRKEGQNVTLSCEQNLNHDAMYWYRQDPGQGLRLIYYSQIVNDFQKGDIAEGYSVSREKKESFPLTVTSAQKNPTAFYLCASSIRLGVDTEAFFGQGTRLTVV.

This chain's CDR3 is CASRSSGGVSNQPQHF. DNA of the CDR3: TGTGCCAGTAGATCCTCGGGGGGGGTAAGCAATCAGCCCCAGCATTTT. This chain connects TRBV19 to TRBJ1-5, with a possible D match to TRBD1 (5 bases). CDR1 LNHDA and CDR2 SQIVND come from the germline V gene (reference sequence). The CDR3 is 16 amino acids. The ends were cut back, 6 bases at V and 1 base at J, with 16 bases in the middle.

J is TRBJ1-2 and V is TRBV7-2, with 12 bases lining up with TRBD1. V lost 3 bases, J lost 6 bases, and 8 bases stayed unmatched. CDR3 size: 16 residues. Germline V CDR1 and CDR2: SGHTA, FQGNSA. This chain's CDR3 is CASSFGLGQGANGYTF. The CDR3 region has the DNA TGTGCCAGCAGCTTCGGGTTGGGACAGGGGGCTAATGGCTACACCTTC.

This sequence joins TRBV2 and TRBJ2-7, with D unclear. Germline lookup yields CDR1 SNHLY and CDR2 FYNNEI. The CDR3 is 15 residues long. V was trimmed by 6 bases and J by 6 bases, leaving 21 bases between them. The CDR3 region has the DNA TGTGCCAGCAGCCGTGACTTCCTTTCTCGCGGCGAGCAGTACTTC. Translation: CASSRDFLSRGEQYF.

V gene TRBV19 combines with J gene TRBJ2-7; D is possibly TRBD2 (6 bases). The CDR3 is 14 residues long. Germline V gives CDR1 LNHDA, CDR2 SQIVND (reference sequence). The germline V and J ends were trimmed by 5 bases and 0 bases, with 11 bases remaining between them. The CDR3 protein is CASSLAVSSYEQYF. CDR3 coding DNA: TGTGCCAGTAGTTTAGCGGTAAGCTCCTACGAGCAGTACTTC.

The chain employs TRBV5-4 and TRBJ2-3, with a possible D match to TRBD2 (6 bases). V lost 4 bases to trimming and J lost 5 bases, with 17 bases between them. The CDR3 consists of 15 residues. Germline assignment: CDR1 SGHNT and CDR2 YYREEE (reference sequence). In DNA form, the CDR3 reads TGTGCCAGCAGCCCCGAACCGGGAGCGGTAGATACGCAGTATTTT. It yields the protein CASSPEPGAVDTQYF.

The count of this clone is one. The chain has TRBV3-1 (or the pseudogene TRBV3-2) and TRBJ1-4; possible D gene TRBD1, 6 bases. With 3 bases removed from V and 8 bases from J, the gap between germline ends came to 13 bases. CDR3 length equals 14 residues. Germline V gene lookup returns CDR1 LGHDT and CDR2 YNNKEL (reference sequence). DNA for the CDR3: TGTGCCAGCAGCCAGAGGGGGTTGGACGAAAAACTGTTTTTT. Amino acids: CASSQRGLDEKLFF.

The chain uses TRBV7-2 and TRBJ1-2, with D possibly matching TRBD1 (6 bases). V was shortened by 2 bases and J by 7 bases, with 8 bases between the two germline ends. The CDR3 has 12 amino acids. Germline V gene sequence: CDR1 SGHTA, CDR2 FQGNSA. Here the CDR3 reads CASSLTRGGYTF. The CDR3 coding sequence is TGTGCCAGCAGCTTAACCAGGGGTGGCTACACCTTC.

The rearrangement joins TRBV12-3 or TRBV12-4 to TRBJ1-2, with D uncertain. The CDR3 has 13 amino acids. The germline V and J ends were trimmed by 3 bases and 4 bases, with 9 bases remaining between them. CDR3 sequence: CASSLATAYGYTF. The CDR3 coding sequence is TGTGCCAGCAGTTTGGCTACAGCCTATGGCTACACCTTC.